These 15 T cell receptor beta chains came from one sample sequenced in a study of CD8+CD57+ T cells in acquired aplastic anemia. Genomic DNA constituted the template upon which TCR beta VDJ and CDR3 profiling was performed. TCRdb passed the reads through MiXCR, listing each CDR3 protein once. The sample lists 35,000 to 45,000 distinct CDR3 sequences; around 67% were seen once. The material sequenced was sorted CD4+, CD8+, or CD8+CD57+ T cells (not recorded which) from PBMCs. The receptors here all came from a human donor in good health, serving as a control.

The count of this clonotype is one. The V gene is TRBV6-1, the J gene TRBJ2-7, with D tentatively TRBD2 (7 bases). The germline V gene encodes CDR1 MNHNS and CDR2 SASEGT. The CDR3 spans 11 residues. Trimming pared 11 bases from V and 2 bases from J, leaving 10 bases between. In nucleotides, the CDR3 is TGTGCCGGGGGGGCCCCCTACGAGCAGTACTTC. This encodes CAGGAPYEQYF.

The chain employs TRBV7-8 and TRBJ1-2, with 8 bases matching TRBD1. CDR1 and CDR2 (germline): SGHVS, FQNEAQ. The CDR3 spans 16 residues. With 5 bases clipped from V and 3 bases from J, the junction kept 11 bases outside the gene matches. The CDR3 region is CASSIKDGQGDYGYTF. The CDR3 DNA reads as TGTGCCAGCAGCATTAAGGACGGACAGGGAGACTATGGCTACACCTTC.

CDR3 sequence reads: CASSEGTGGFYEQYF. The DNA for the CDR3 is TGTGCCAGCAGTGAGGGGACAGGGGGATTCTACGAGCAGTACTTC. This chain uses TRBV2 with TRBJ2-7; 11 positions match TRBD1. Germline V gene data show CDR1 as SNHLY and CDR2 as FYNNEI. J gave up 3 bases and V 3 bases, and 4 bases lay outside the gene matches. This CDR3 spans 15 amino acids.

This clonotype has a count of ten or more. The chain links TRBV4-3 to TRBJ1-2, with a possible D match to TRBD1 (6 bases). This CDR3 has 15 residues. Between the trimmed V and J ends, which lost 0 bases and 6 bases, there was a span of 14 bases. Germline loops: CDR1 LGHNA, CDR2 YSLEER. The CDR3 loop is CASSQDRGRENGYTF. The CDR3 region has the DNA TGCGCCAGCAGCCAAGACAGGGGCCGAGAGAATGGCTACACCTTC.

The chain combines TRBV4-1 with TRBJ1-5; the match to TRBD1 covers 10 bases. After removal of 8 bases from V and 4 bases from J, the junction contained 8 bases not matched to a gene. CDR1 and CDR2 (germline): MGHRA, YSYEKL. This CDR3 is built from 15 residues. The CDR3 DNA sequence: TGCGCCAGCGGCTGGGACAGGGGCGGGAATCAGCCCCAGCATTTT. It encodes CASGWDRGGNQPQHF.

J is TRBJ2-5 and V is TRBV2; either TRBD1 or TRBD2 may supply D (5 bases each). CDR1 SNHLY and CDR2 FYNNEI come from the germline V gene. The length of the CDR3 is 11 residues. Trimming stripped 6 bases from V and 5 bases from J, with 7 bases between. CDR3 loop: CASRGEETQYF. The CDR3 nucleotides read TGTGCCAGCAGGGGGGAGGAGACCCAGTACTTC.

In this sample, this clonotype turned up once. Its ends do not fully match the called genes, so a read error is possible. V and J are TRBV7-3 and TRBJ1-1, with D unclear. This CDR3 spans 13 amino acids. Germline CDR1 SGHTA, CDR2 FQGTGA. The CDR3 coding sequence is TGTGCCGGCAGCTTAGAGGTAATCGCTGAAGCTTTCTTT. Amino acids: CAGSLEVIAEAFF.

The CDR3 nucleotides are TGTGCCATCAGGGGGGACAGGTACTCCTACGAGCAGTACTTC. It translates to CAIRGDRYSYEQYF. The V call is TRBV10-3, the J call TRBJ2-7; 8 bases match TRBD1. This CDR3 is built from 14 residues. After removal of 6 bases from V and 0 bases from J, the junction contained 4 bases not matched to a gene. The germline V gene has CDR1 ENHRY and CDR2 SYGVKD.

A remark on this clonotype: A read error may explain this, as a much larger clone is one base away. The rearrangement links TRBV4-1 to TRBJ2-3; a possible D gene is TRBD2 (5 bases). The CDR3 is 15 residues long. Per germline, CDR1 MGHRA and CDR2 YSYEKL. Trimming stripped 1 base from V and 1 base from J, with 9 bases between. The CDR3 DNA reads TGCGCCAGCAGCCAAGGCGGGTTGCGCACAGATACGCAGTATTTT. Its protein is CASSQGGLRTDTQYF.

In its sample, this clonotype ranks as medium-sized (0.01 to 0.1%). The genes are TRBV29-1 and TRBJ1-3; tentative D call: TRBD1 (6 bases). Germline values: CDR1 SQVTM, CDR2 ANQGSEA. V lost 5 bases and J lost 0, with 8 bases in between. The CDR3 has 13 amino acids. The CDR3 protein is CSVTGFSGNTIYF. CDR3 coding DNA: TGCAGCGTTACAGGGTTCTCTGGAAACACCATATATTTT.

The chain links TRBV2 to TRBJ2-5, with 12 bases matching TRBD1. CDR3 length equals 15 residues. V shed 6 bases and J 5 bases; nucleotides not matched to a gene: 7. CDR1 and CDR2 (germline): SNHLY, FYNNEI. CDR3 amino acids: CASRLGTGGLETQYF. The CDR3 region has the DNA TGTGCCAGCAGACTCGGGACAGGGGGCCTTGAGACCCAGTACTTC.

About this clonotype: The CDR3 does not end in the conserved phenylalanine or tryptophan, so this is likely a read error. This CDR3 reads CASIGTYGYTL. In DNA, the CDR3 is TGTGCCAGTATCGGGACGTATGGCTACACCTTA. The chain joins TRBV19 to TRBJ1-2; the D gene is possibly TRBD1 (5 bases). The V gene lost 7 bases and the J gene lost 5 bases, with 8 bases spanning the gap. The CDR3 sequence is 11 residues long. CDR1 LNHDA and CDR2 SQIVND come from the germline V gene (reference sequence).

This chain links TRBV20-1 with TRBJ1-5; D may be TRBD1 (5 bases). This CDR3 is built from 12 residues. The germline CDR1 and CDR2 sequences are DFQATT and SNEGSKA (reference sequence). V was pared by 3 bases and J by 7 bases, with 10 bases between. CDR3 sequence (DNA): TGCAGTGCTAGGACGAGGGACCAGCCCCAGCATTTT. Its protein product is CSARTRDQPQHF.

The rearrangement joins TRBV24-1 to TRBJ1-3, with D unresolved. This CDR3 region has 16 residues. V was shortened by 5 bases and J by 1 base, with 14 bases between the two germline ends. Germline assignment: CDR1 KGHDR and CDR2 SFDVKD. This CDR3 is CATSAGGERSGNTIYF. The CDR3, as DNA: TGTGCCACCAGTGCTGGTGGGGAAAGGTCTGGAAACACCATATATTTT.

This clonotype occurred many times. This sequence joins TRBV28 and TRBJ1-2; 9 bases are a match to TRBD1. Germline V gene lookup returns CDR1 MDHEN and CDR2 SYDVKM. Germline trimming cut 3 bases from V and 8 bases from J; bases unmatched to any gene: 7. The CDR3 length is 14 residues. CDR3 in amino acids: CASSFFGQGWGYTF. CDR3 sequence (DNA): TGTGCCAGCAGTTTTTTCGGACAGGGGTGGGGCTACACCTTC.